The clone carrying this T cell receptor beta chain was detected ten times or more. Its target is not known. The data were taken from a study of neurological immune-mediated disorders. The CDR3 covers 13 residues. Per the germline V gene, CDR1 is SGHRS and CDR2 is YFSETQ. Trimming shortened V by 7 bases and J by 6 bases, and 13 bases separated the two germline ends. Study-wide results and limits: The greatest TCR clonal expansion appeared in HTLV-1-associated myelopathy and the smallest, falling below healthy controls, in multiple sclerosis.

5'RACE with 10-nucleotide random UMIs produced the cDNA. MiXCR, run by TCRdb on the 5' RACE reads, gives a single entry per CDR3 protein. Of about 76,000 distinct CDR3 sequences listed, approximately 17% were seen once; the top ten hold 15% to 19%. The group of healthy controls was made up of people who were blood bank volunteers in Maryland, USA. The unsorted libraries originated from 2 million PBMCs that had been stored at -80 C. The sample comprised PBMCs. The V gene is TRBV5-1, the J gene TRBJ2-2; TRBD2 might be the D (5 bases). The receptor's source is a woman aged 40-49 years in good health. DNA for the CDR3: TGCGCCAGCGTATCGGGGTTCCCCGGGGAGCTGTTTTTT. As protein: CASVSGFPGELFF.